Listed below are T cell receptor beta chains from one sample, sequenced in a study of T-cell reconstitution after alpha-beta-depleted transplantation in children. TCRdb ran MiXCR on the PCR reads and lists one entry per CDR3 protein. The profile shows about 98,000 distinct CDR3 sequences, under 25% of them singletons. The specimen was PBMCs, collected before TCRalphabeta/CD19-depleted stem cell transplant. The receptors originated from a boy between 2 and 10 years old with acute lymphoblastic leukemia, due to receive a stem cell transplant. CDR3s include the opening cysteine and the closing phenylalanine or tryptophan. A D gene is named only where the DNA matches it firmly. Not every row has a clone size; where given, it reads once, few, many or a size class.

d_call: -
j_call: TRBJ1-1
v_call: TRBV20-1
cdr3_length: 14
clone_size: -
cdr3_aa: CSARGGSRDTEAFF
cdr3_nt: TGCAGTGCCCGAGGGGGGTCGCGGGACACTGAAGCTTTCTTT

d_call: -
j_call: TRBJ1-2
v_call: TRBV18
cdr3_length: 12
clone_size: -
cdr3_aa: CASSPGARGYTF
cdr3_nt: TGTGCCAGCTCACCGGGGGCGCGCGGCTACACCTTC

d_call: -
j_call: TRBJ2-2
v_call: TRBV5-5
cdr3_length: 13
clone_size: -
cdr3_aa: CASSRTPTGELFF
cdr3_nt: TGTGCCAGCAGCAGGACTCCTACCGGGGAGCTGTTTTTT

d_call: TRBD1
j_call: TRBJ2-5
v_call: TRBV12-3/TRBV12-4
cdr3_length: 14
clone_size: -
cdr3_aa: CASSSQGLQETQYF
cdr3_nt: TGTGCCAGCAGTTCACAGGGGCTCCAAGAGACCCAGTACTTC

d_call: -
j_call: TRBJ1-1
v_call: TRBV4-3
cdr3_length: 14
clone_size: few
cdr3_aa: CASSQDVGRTEAFF
cdr3_nt: TGCGCCAGCAGCCAAGATGTCGGGCGCACTGAAGCTTTCTTT

d_call: -
j_call: TRBJ2-3
v_call: TRBV7-8
cdr3_length: 17
clone_size: -
cdr3_aa: CASSLADPGTPTDTQYF
cdr3_nt: TGTGCCAGCAGCTTAGCGGACCCAGGGACTCCTACAGATACGCAGTATTTT

d_call: -
j_call: TRBJ2-1
v_call: TRBV15
cdr3_length: 16
clone_size: -
cdr3_aa: CATSRDQGSSYNEQFF
cdr3_nt: TGTGCCACCAGCAGAGATCAGGGTAGCTCCTACAATGAGCAGTTCTTC

d_call: TRBD2
j_call: TRBJ2-2
v_call: TRBV6-4
cdr3_length: 16
clone_size: few
cdr3_aa: CASSDSGTSDTGELFF
cdr3_nt: TGTGCCAGCAGTGACTCCGGGACTAGCGACACCGGGGAGCTGTTTTTT

d_call: -
j_call: TRBJ2-5
v_call: TRBV20-1
cdr3_length: 16
clone_size: -
cdr3_aa: CSAKRSGGAQGETQYF
cdr3_nt: TGCAGTGCAAAGAGGAGCGGAGGGGCCCAGGGAGAGACCCAGTACTTC

d_call: TRBD1
j_call: TRBJ2-7
v_call: TRBV11-2
cdr3_length: 15
clone_size: -
cdr3_aa: CASSFLTGGLNEQYF
cdr3_nt: TGTGCCAGCAGCTTCCTGACAGGGGGTTTAAACGAGCAGTACTTC

d_call: -
j_call: TRBJ2-7
v_call: TRBV6-2/TRBV6-3
cdr3_length: 14
clone_size: once
cdr3_aa: CASSYSAGYYEQYF
cdr3_nt: TGTGCCAGCAGTTACTCGGCAGGGTACTACGAGCAGTACTTC

d_call: TRBD2
j_call: TRBJ2-7
v_call: TRBV3-1
cdr3_length: 14
clone_size: few
cdr3_aa: CASSPSGASYEQYF
cdr3_nt: TGTGCCAGCAGCCCGAGCGGGGCCTCCTACGAGCAGTACTTC

d_call: -
j_call: TRBJ1-2
v_call: TRBV4-1
cdr3_length: 16
clone_size: few
cdr3_aa: CASSLFDSTGVYGYTF
cdr3_nt: TGCGCCAGCAGCCTTTTCGACAGTACTGGGGTCTATGGCTACACCTTC

d_call: -
j_call: TRBJ2-2
v_call: TRBV20-1
cdr3_length: 15
clone_size: few
cdr3_aa: CSARERGFDTGELFF
cdr3_nt: TGCAGTGCTAGAGAAAGGGGATTCGACACCGGGGAGCTGTTTTTT

d_call: -
j_call: TRBJ2-2
v_call: TRBV5-1
cdr3_length: 13
clone_size: -
cdr3_aa: CASSLQNTGELFF
cdr3_nt: TGCGCCAGCAGCTTGCAAAACACCGGGGAGCTGTTTTTT

d_call: -
j_call: TRBJ2-7
v_call: TRBV9
cdr3_length: 14
clone_size: -
cdr3_aa: CASSEDSLDDEQYF
cdr3_nt: TGTGCCAGCAGCGAAGACAGTTTGGATGACGAGCAGTACTTC

d_call: -
j_call: TRBJ2-3
v_call: TRBV11-3
cdr3_length: 12
clone_size: -
cdr3_aa: CASSFDTDTQYF
cdr3_nt: TGTGCCAGCAGCTTCGACACAGATACGCAGTATTTT

d_call: -
j_call: TRBJ1-6
v_call: TRBV14
cdr3_length: 13
clone_size: few
cdr3_aa: CASTDSFYSPLHF
cdr3_nt: TGTGCCAGCACGGACAGCTTCTATTCACCCCTCCACTTT

d_call: -
j_call: TRBJ1-2
v_call: TRBV28
cdr3_length: 13
clone_size: few
cdr3_aa: CASSRDSPSGYTF
cdr3_nt: TGTGCCAGCAGCCGAGACAGTCCCTCTGGCTACACCTTC

d_call: -
j_call: TRBJ2-7
v_call: TRBV29-1
cdr3_length: 13
clone_size: -
cdr3_aa: CSVETGQGYEQYF
cdr3_nt: TGCAGCGTTGAAACCGGTCAGGGCTACGAGCAGTACTTC

d_call: -
j_call: TRBJ1-6
v_call: TRBV20-1
cdr3_length: 12
clone_size: -
cdr3_aa: CSASTGNSPLHF
cdr3_nt: TGCAGTGCCTCAACAGGGAATTCACCCCTCCACTTT

d_call: -
j_call: TRBJ2-2
v_call: TRBV28
cdr3_length: 14
clone_size: -
cdr3_aa: CASSFRGGAGELFF
cdr3_nt: TGTGCCAGCAGTTTCAGGGGTGGGGCCGGGGAGCTGTTTTTT

d_call: -
j_call: TRBJ2-7
v_call: TRBV5-1
cdr3_length: 13
clone_size: few
cdr3_aa: CASSLTVSYEQYF
cdr3_nt: TGCGCCAGCAGCTTAACAGTTTCCTACGAGCAGTACTTC

d_call: TRBD2
j_call: TRBJ2-3
v_call: TRBV28
cdr3_length: 15
clone_size: many
cdr3_aa: CASSLTGLATDTQYF
cdr3_nt: TGTGCCAGCAGTCTAACGGGACTAGCGACAGATACGCAGTATTTT

d_call: TRBD1
j_call: TRBJ2-7
v_call: TRBV18
cdr3_length: 18
clone_size: many
cdr3_aa: CASSPTTYTGVGSLGQYF
cdr3_nt: TGTGCCAGCTCACCAACCACTTATACAGGGGTTGGTTCTCTCGGGCAGTACTTC

d_call: -
j_call: TRBJ2-7
v_call: TRBV10-3
cdr3_length: 15
clone_size: few
cdr3_aa: CAISESVGGAGEQYF
cdr3_nt: TGTGCCATCAGTGAGTCGGTAGGGGGAGCGGGCGAGCAGTACTTC

d_call: TRBD1
j_call: TRBJ1-5
v_call: TRBV5-5
cdr3_length: 15
clone_size: few
cdr3_aa: CASSLDQGGEWAQHF
cdr3_nt: TGTGCCAGCAGCTTGGATCAGGGGGGGGAATGGGCCCAGCATTTT